This T cell receptor (beta chain) emerged from a study of long-term antiretroviral therapy in people with HIV. Study-level findings and limits: Clones showing expansion before ART dominated the repertoire at all time points.

There are 12 residues in the CDR3. CDR1 and CDR2 (germline): SQVTM, ANQGSEA. V lost 6 bases to trimming and J lost 2 bases, with 10 bases between them. Every one of the donors gave at least one pre-ART PBMC sample and at least two post-ART PBMC samples. Prior to DNA extraction, the samples held about 1-11 million cryopreserved PBMC. They ran version v3.0 of the immunoSEQ assay at survey level. The data were produced by immunoSEQ multiplex PCR, yet TCRdb's version contains in-frame clones alone and is incomplete. The profile shows 20,000 to 25,000 clones, roughly 85% of them singletons. As to this clone: Its cognate antigen is unknown.

The sequence derives from a woman in her thirties with HIV. The rearrangement uses TRBV29-1 and TRBJ1-1; possibly TRBD1 for D (6 bases). The source material was unsorted PBMCs, sampled 0.2 years after starting antiretroviral therapy. The CDR3: CSVYRVNTEAFF. The CDR3 DNA reads as TGCAGCGTGTACAGGGTCAACACTGAAGCTTTCTTT. The variable domain in full, completed from reference TRBV29-1 and TRBJ1-1, reads SAVISQKPSRDICQRGTSLTIQCQVDSQVTMMFWYRQQPGQSLTLIATANQGSEATYESGFVIDKFPISRPNLTFSTLTVSNMSPEDSSIYLCSVYRVNTEAFFGQGTRLTVV.